The 14 T cell receptor beta chains below all came from one sample that was sequenced in a study of regulatory T cells in long-lasting Graves disease. The time point was: persistent/refractory GD, antithyroid drugs over 5 years with positive TRAb. Construction of the TCR library relied on RNA isolated from PBMCs. To make TCR beta libraries, researchers used iRepertoire HTBI primers and Arm-PCR of CDR3 regions. In TCRdb, the multiplex PCR reads were re-called with MiXCR into one record per CDR3 protein. Seen here are roughly 400,000 distinct CDR3 sequences, about 21% observed once, and the top ten hold approximately 14%. The source was peripheral blood mononuclear cells (PBMCs), collected when the disease was refractory, from a patient treated with antithyroid drugs. All receptors come from a female donor with Graves disease.

This clonotype was detected many times. The chain has TRBV28 and TRBJ2-5; 9 nucleotides agree with TRBD2. V lost 4 bases, J lost 2 bases, and 8 bases stayed unmatched. CDR1 and CDR2 (germline): MDHEN, SYDVKM. The CDR3 has 16 amino acids. For the CDR3, the DNA is TGTGCCAGCAGTTCAAAAAGGGGACTAGCTCAAGAGACCCAGTACTTC. This translates into CASSSKRGLAQETQYF.

This rearrangement joins TRBV7-6 to TRBJ2-6; D tentatively fits TRBD1 or TRBD2 (5 bases each). The CDR3 sequence is 16 residues long. Trimming pared 5 bases from V and 4 bases from J, leaving 15 bases between. Germline assignment: CDR1 SGHVS and CDR2 FNYEAQ. The CDR3 coding sequence is TGTGCCAGCAGCAGTCCGCTTCGGGACGGGGCCAACGTCCTGACTTTC. It is translated as CASSSPLRDGANVLTF.

The V and J genes are TRBV6-5 and TRBJ1-5; tentatively, D is TRBD1 (6 bases). The CDR3 sequence is 15 residues long. V was cut by 4 bases and J by 2 bases, with 12 bases left in between. Germline values: CDR1 MNHEY, CDR2 SVGAGI. The CDR3 here is CASSWRAGGNQPQHF. The CDR3 nucleotides are TGTGCCAGCAGTTGGAGGGCAGGGGGCAATCAGCCCCAGCATTTT.

The genes are TRBV12-3 or TRBV12-4 and TRBJ2-1; TRBD2 is a possible D gene (6 bases). The CDR3 contains 12 residues. Trimming pared 6 bases from V and 4 bases from J, leaving 7 bases between. CDR3 residues: CASRLAYNEQFF. Written as DNA, the CDR3 is TGTGCCAGCAGACTAGCTTACAATGAGCAGTTCTTC.

This clonotype was detected only a few times. This rearrangement joins TRBV29-1 to TRBJ2-5; possibly TRBD2 for D (5 bases). CDR3 size: 15 residues. The germline gives CDR1 SQVTM, CDR2 ANQGSEA. V dropped 1 base and J dropped 1 base, with 13 bases sitting between them. The CDR3 region is CSVEVGRGAQETQYF. CDR3 DNA: TGCAGCGTTGAAGTTGGCCGGGGAGCCCAAGAGACCCAGTACTTC.

This clonotype was detected ten times or more. The V and J genes are TRBV27 and TRBJ1-6; 11 nucleotides agree with TRBD1. This CDR3 spans 16 amino acids. In germline, CDR1 is MNHEY, CDR2 SMNVEV (reference sequence). V was pared by 6 bases and J by 2 bases, with 3 bases of the junction left unmatched. CDR3: CASSLDRGPYNSPLHF. The CDR3 DNA sequence: TGTGCCAGCAGCTTGGACAGGGGGCCCTATAATTCACCCCTCCACTTT.

The chain links TRBV12-3 or TRBV12-4 to TRBJ2-3; D is undetermined. V was trimmed by 6 bases and J by 6 bases, leaving 10 bases between them. The CDR3 loop spans 12 amino acids. For the CDR3, the DNA is TGTGCCAGCAGAGCTTCTGGTGATACGCAGTATTTT. Its translation is CASRASGDTQYF.

Details on this clonotype: A much more abundant neighbour one base away suggests this may be a read error. A read error is likely, as this CDR3 ends without the conserved phenylalanine or tryptophan. The chain recombines TRBV7-9 with TRBJ2-7; D might be TRBD1 or TRBD2, each matching 5 bases. V shed 5 bases and J shed 5 bases, with 19 bases lying between them. CDR3 length: 15 residues. Germline V gene lookup returns CDR1 SEHNR and CDR2 FQNEAQ (reference sequence). The CDR3 sequence is CASSTGTGPVDEQYL. Written as DNA, the CDR3 is TGTGCCAGCAGCACCGGGACGGGCCCTGTAGACGAGCAGTACCTC.

Concerning this clonotype itself: A much bigger clone sits one base away, suggesting this may be a read error. The chain uses TRBV28 and TRBJ2-1; D unclear. This CDR3 contains 15 residues. CDR1 MDHEN and CDR2 SYDVKM come from the germline V gene. CDR3 sequence reads: CASSAASSSYNGQFF. CDR3 nucleotides: TGTGCCAGCAGTGCAGCTAGTAGCTCCTACAATGGGCAGTTCTTC.

The chain has TRBV19 and TRBJ1-1, with 9 bases aligning to TRBD1. Germline V gene sequence: CDR1 LNHDA, CDR2 SQIVND (reference sequence). V gave up 5 bases and J gave up 11 bases; unmatched junction bases: 15. The CDR3 has 15 amino acids. The CDR3 protein is CASSPREGTGRGAFF. The CDR3 region has the DNA TGTGCCAGTAGTCCCCGTGAGGGGACAGGGAGGGGTGCTTTCTTT.

This sequence joins TRBV9 and TRBJ2-2, with D perhaps TRBD1 (6 bases). The V and J ends lost 4 bases and 6 bases respectively, with 22 bases between them. Germline values: CDR1 SGDLS, CDR2 YYNGEE. This CDR3 contains 17 residues. The CDR3 nucleotides read TGTGCCAGCAGCCTTAACTCCTGGGACACCTATTCCGGGGAGCTGTTTTTT. This encodes CASSLNSWDTYSGELFF.

This clonotype was seen a handful of times. The V and J genes are TRBV20-1 and TRBJ2-2; perhaps D is TRBD1 or TRBD2 (6 bases each). Germline V gene data show CDR1 as DFQATT and CDR2 as SNEGSKA (reference sequence). V was clipped by 6 bases and J by 1 base, with 18 bases between them. This CDR3 contains 16 residues. CDR3 sequence (DNA): TGCAGTGCACGGGGGCCGGGACTTCAGAACACCGGGGAGCTGTTTTTT. Amino acid sequence: CSARGPGLQNTGELFF.

A note on this clonotype: Just one base apart from a much larger clone, this may be a read error. The rearrangement joins TRBV30 to TRBJ1-4, with TRBD1 as a possible D gene (5 bases). CDR1 GTSNPN and CDR2 SVGIG come from the germline V gene (reference sequence). The CDR3 contains 14 residues. The ends were cut back, 1 base at V and 8 bases at J, with 14 bases in the middle. CDR3 bases: TGTGCCTGGAGTGGGGGCAGGGTCGGGGAAAAACTGTTTTTT. Its protein is CAWSGGRVGEKLFF.

This clonotype was seen ten or more times. V gene TRBV29-1 combines with J gene TRBJ1-2; D might be TRBD1 (6 bases). This CDR3 has 11 residues. Between the trimmed V and J ends, which lost 6 bases and 4 bases, there was a span of 9 bases. Per the germline V gene, CDR1 is SQVTM and CDR2 is ANQGSEA. Here the CDR3 reads CSVRDIYGYTF. CDR3 DNA sequence: TGCAGCGTCCGGGACATCTATGGCTACACCTTC.